This T cell receptor (beta chain) was sequenced in a study of blood T cell repertoires in COVID-19. At the level of the study: T cells, B-cell-depleted T cells, or PBMCs provided the cDNA or gDNA that served as material.

Germline CDR1 is LNHDA and CDR2 is SQIVND (reference sequence). This CDR3 comprises 14 residues. Losses at the gene ends were 5 bases for V and 8 bases for J; bases not matched to a gene: 4. As processed by the authors: Amplification of reference gene primers was used by the study to estimate nucleated cell counts. Some clones are missing from TCRdb's copy, which holds only in-frame ones; the method was immunoSEQ multiplex PCR. D and trimming were read from the DNA, whereas the V and J calls and clone size are those reported in that table. In the table there are about 95,000 clones, 70% to 90% of which are singletons.

The chain links TRBV19 to TRBJ2-2; TRBD2 matches 11 bases. This TCR was recovered from a human donor in a cohort sampled during active COVID-19. Source material: peripheral blood. The CDR3 spells CASSASGGFGELFF. The DNA of the CDR3 is TGTGCCAGTAGTGCTAGCGGGGGGTTTGGGGAGCTGTTTTTT.